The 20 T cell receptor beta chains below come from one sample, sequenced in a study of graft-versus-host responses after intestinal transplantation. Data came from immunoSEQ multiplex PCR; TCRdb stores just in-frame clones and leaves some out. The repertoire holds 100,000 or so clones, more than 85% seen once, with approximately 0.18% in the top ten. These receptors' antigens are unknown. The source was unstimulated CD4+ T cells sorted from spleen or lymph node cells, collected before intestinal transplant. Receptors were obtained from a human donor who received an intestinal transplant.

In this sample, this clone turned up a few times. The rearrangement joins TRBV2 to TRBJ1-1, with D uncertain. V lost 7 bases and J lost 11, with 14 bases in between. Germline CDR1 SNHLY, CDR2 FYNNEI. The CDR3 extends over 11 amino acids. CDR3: CASKDREKAFF. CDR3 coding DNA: TGTGCCAGCAAGGATAGGGAGAAGGCTTTCTTT.

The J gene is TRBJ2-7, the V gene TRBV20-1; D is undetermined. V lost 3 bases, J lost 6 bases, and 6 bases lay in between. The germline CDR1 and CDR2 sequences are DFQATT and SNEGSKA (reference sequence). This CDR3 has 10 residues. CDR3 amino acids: CSARRSEQYF. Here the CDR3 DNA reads TGCAGTGCTAGGAGGAGCGAGCAGTACTTC.

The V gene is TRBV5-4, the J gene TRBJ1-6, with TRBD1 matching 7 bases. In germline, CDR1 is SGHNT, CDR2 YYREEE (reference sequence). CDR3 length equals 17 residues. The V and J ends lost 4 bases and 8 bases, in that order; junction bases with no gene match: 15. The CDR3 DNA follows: TGTGCCAGCAGCCCCCCGGATGGAGGGGGCAGGGATTCACCCCTCCACTTT. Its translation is CASSPPDGGGRDSPLHF.

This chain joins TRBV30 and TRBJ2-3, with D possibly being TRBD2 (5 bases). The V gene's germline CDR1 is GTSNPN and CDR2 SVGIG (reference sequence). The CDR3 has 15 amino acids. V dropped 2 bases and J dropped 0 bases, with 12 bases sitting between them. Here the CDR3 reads CAWSFRTWSTDTQYF. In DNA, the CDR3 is TGTGCCTGGAGTTTCAGGACTTGGAGCACAGATACGCAGTATTTT.

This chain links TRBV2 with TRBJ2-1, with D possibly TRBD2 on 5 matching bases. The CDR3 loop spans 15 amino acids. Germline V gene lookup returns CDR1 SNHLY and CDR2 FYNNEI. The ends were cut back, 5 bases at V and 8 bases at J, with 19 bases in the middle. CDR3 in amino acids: CASSKLGGLGDEQFF. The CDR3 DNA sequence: TGTGCCAGCAGTAAACTAGGCGGCCTTGGGGATGAGCAGTTCTTC. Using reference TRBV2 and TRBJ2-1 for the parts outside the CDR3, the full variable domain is EPEVTQTPSHQVTQMGQEVILRCVPISNHLYFYWYRQILGQKVEFLVSFYNNEISEKSEIFDDQFSVERPDGSNFTLKIRSTKLEDSAMYFCASSKLGGLGDEQFFGPGTRLTVL.

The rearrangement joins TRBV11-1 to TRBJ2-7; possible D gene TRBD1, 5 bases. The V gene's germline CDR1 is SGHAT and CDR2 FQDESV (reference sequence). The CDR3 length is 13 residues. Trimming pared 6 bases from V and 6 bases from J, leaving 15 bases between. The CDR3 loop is CASRQGSLSEQYF. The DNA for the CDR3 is TGTGCCAGCAGGCAGGGAAGTTTGAGCGAGCAGTACTTC.

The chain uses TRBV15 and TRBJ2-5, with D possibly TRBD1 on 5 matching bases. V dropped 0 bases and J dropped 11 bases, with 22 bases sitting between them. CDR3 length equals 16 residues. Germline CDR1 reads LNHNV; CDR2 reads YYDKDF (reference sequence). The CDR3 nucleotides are TGTGCCACCAGCAGAGATCCAGGGCTAGACCTAGTGGGGCAGTACTTC. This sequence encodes CATSRDPGLDLVGQYF. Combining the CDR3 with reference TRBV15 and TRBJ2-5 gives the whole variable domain DAMVIQNPRYQVTQFGKPVTLSCSQTLNHNVMYWYQQKSSQAPKLLFHYYDKDFNNEADTPDNFQSRRPNTSFCFLDIRSPGLGDTAMYLCATSRDPGLDLVGQYFGPGTRLLVL.

The CDR3 protein is CASSLAGDSYEQYF. For the CDR3, the DNA is TGTGCCAGCAGCTTGGCCGGGGACAGCTACGAGCAGTACTTC. This chain links TRBV5-6 with TRBJ2-7; 7 bases are a match to TRBD1. V shed 0 bases, J shed 3 bases, and the junction held 3 bases outside the gene matches. Germline V CDR1 and CDR2: SGHDT, YYEEEE. The CDR3 runs 14 residues.

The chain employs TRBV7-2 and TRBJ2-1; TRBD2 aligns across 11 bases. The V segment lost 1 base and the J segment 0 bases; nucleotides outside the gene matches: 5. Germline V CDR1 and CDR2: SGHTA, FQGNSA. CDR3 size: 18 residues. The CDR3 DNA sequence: TGTGCCAGCAGCTTAGGGCTAGCGGGGGGACCCTCCTACAATGAGCAGTTCTTC. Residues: CASSLGLAGGPSYNEQFF.

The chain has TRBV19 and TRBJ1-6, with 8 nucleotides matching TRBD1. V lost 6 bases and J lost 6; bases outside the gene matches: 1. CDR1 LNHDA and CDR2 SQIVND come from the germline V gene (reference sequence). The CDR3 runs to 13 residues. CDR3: CASRGTGNSPLHF. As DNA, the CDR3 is TGTGCCAGTAGGGGGACAGGTAATTCACCCCTCCACTTT.

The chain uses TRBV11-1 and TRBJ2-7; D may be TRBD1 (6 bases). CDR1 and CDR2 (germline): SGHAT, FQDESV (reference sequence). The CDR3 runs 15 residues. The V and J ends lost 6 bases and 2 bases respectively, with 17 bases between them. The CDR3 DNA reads TGTGCCAGCAGGACTCGGGCAGGGGACACCTACGAGCAGTACTTC. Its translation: CASRTRAGDTYEQYF.

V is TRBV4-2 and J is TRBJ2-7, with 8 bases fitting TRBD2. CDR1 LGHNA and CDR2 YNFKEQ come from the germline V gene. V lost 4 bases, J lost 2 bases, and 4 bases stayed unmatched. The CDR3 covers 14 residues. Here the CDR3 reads CASSPREGPYEQYF. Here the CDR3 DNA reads TGTGCCAGCAGCCCCCGGGAGGGACCCTACGAGCAGTACTTC.

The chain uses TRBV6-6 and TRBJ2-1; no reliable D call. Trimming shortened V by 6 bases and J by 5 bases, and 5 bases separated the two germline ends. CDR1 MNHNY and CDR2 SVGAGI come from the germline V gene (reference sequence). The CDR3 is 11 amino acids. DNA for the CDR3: TGTGCCAGCAGATTCAACAATGAGCAGTTCTTC. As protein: CASRFNNEQFF.

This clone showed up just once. The DNA for the CDR3 is TGCGCCAGCAGCTTAGGATATGACAGTGAAGCTTTCTTT. Amino acid sequence: CASSLGYDSEAFF. The chain is built from TRBV5-1 and TRBJ1-1; TRBD1 is a possible D gene (5 bases). The CDR3 totals 13 residues. V lost 2 bases to trimming and J lost 7 bases, with 12 bases between them. Germline assignment: CDR1 SGHRS and CDR2 YFSETQ.

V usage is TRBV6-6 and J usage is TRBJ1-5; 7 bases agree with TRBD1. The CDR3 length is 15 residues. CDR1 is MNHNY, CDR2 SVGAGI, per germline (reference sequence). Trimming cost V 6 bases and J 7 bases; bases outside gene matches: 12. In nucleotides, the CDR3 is TGTGCCAGCAGACCCCACGACAGGGACGAACAGCCCCAGCATTTT. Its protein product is CASRPHDRDEQPQHF.

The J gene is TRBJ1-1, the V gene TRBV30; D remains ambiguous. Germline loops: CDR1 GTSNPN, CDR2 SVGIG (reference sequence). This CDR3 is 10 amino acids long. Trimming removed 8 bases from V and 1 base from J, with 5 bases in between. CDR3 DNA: TGTGCCGGCGGGAACACTGAAGCTTTCTTT. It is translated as CAGGNTEAFF.

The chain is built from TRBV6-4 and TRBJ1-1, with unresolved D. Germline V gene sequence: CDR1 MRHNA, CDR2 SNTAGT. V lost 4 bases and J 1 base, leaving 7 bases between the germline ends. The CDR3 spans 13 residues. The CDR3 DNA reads TGTGCCAGCAGTGTGGAGTGGAACACTGAAGCTTTCTTT. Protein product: CASSVEWNTEAFF.

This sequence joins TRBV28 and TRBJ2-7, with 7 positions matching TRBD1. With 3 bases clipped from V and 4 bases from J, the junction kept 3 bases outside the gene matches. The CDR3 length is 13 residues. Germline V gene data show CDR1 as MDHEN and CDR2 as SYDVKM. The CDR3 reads CASSLGQPYEQYF. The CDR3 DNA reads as TGTGCCAGCAGTTTGGGACAGCCTTACGAGCAGTACTTC.

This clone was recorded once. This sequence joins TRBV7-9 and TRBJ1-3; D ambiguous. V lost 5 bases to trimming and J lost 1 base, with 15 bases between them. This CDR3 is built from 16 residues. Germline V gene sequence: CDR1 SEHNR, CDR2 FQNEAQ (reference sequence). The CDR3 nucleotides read TGTGCCAGCAGCGCCCCTACTTTTAAATCTGGAAACACCATATATTTT. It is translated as CASSAPTFKSGNTIYF. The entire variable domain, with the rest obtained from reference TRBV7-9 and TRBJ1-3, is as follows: DTGVSQNPRHKITKRGQNVTFRCDPISEHNRLYWYRQTLGQGPEFLTYFQNEAQLEKSRLLSDRFSAERPKGSFSTLEIQRTEQGDSAMYLCASSAPTFKSGNTIYFGEGSWLTVV.

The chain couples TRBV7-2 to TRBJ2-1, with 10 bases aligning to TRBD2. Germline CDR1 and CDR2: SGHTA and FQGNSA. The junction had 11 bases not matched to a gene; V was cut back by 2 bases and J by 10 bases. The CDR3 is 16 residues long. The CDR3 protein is CASSLSVSGGAWEQFF. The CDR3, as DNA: TGTGCCAGCAGCTTAAGTGTGAGCGGGGGGGCCTGGGAGCAGTTCTTC.